The next 26 T cell receptor beta chains were all read from a single sample in a study of cytomegalovirus exposure and HLA in healthy donors. With 60 Vbeta and 13 Jbeta primers, the PCR was carried out. TCRdb's table, derived via immunoSEQ multiplex PCR, lists solely in-frame clones and lacks some. Of fewer than 150,000 clones listed, around 80% are singletons. Material: PBMCs. These receptors originate from a female donor in good health and CMV-seronegative.

This chain joins TRBV27 and TRBJ2-7, with TRBD1 as a possible D gene (5 bases). Germline V lookup: CDR1 MNHEY, CDR2 SMNVEV (reference sequence). There are 13 residues in the CDR3. Trimming cost V 4 bases and J 0 bases, with 7 bases left between them. The chain's CDR3 is CASSSRGSYEQYF. CDR3 bases: TGTGCCAGCAGTTCTAGGGGCTCCTACGAGCAGTACTTC.

This sequence joins TRBV13 and TRBJ2-5; D might be TRBD1 (5 bases). V was trimmed by 5 bases and J by 2 bases, leaving 6 bases between them. The germline V gene encodes CDR1 PRHDT and CDR2 FYEKMQ (reference sequence). The CDR3 totals 12 residues. In DNA, the CDR3 is TGTGCCAGCAGCCGGACACAAGAGACCCAGTACTTC. This encodes CASSRTQETQYF.

This clone appeared a single time. This rearrangement joins TRBV19 to TRBJ1-5; the D gene is possibly TRBD1 (6 bases). The CDR3 has 15 residues. Germline V gene lookup returns CDR1 LNHDA and CDR2 SQIVND (reference sequence). V dropped 2 bases and J dropped 5 bases, with 13 bases sitting between them. The CDR3 DNA follows: TGTGCCAGTAGTATATTTTCCCCAGGGGATCAGCCCCAGCATTTT. As protein: CASSIFSPGDQPQHF.

The chain links TRBV28 to TRBJ1-2; 12 positions agree with TRBD1. Losses at the gene ends were 6 bases for V and 7 bases for J; bases not matched to a gene: 6. The CDR3 consists of 14 residues. The germline V gene has CDR1 MDHEN and CDR2 SYDVKM. The CDR3 coding sequence is TGTGCCAGCAGCCCGGGACAGGGGGCGCCTGGCTACACCTTC. Translating gives CASSPGQGAPGYTF.

The chain carries TRBV7-9 and TRBJ2-3; D unresolved. V was pared by 6 bases and J by 0 bases, with 7 bases between. Germline V lookup: CDR1 SEHNR, CDR2 FQNEAQ (reference sequence). The CDR3 runs 13 residues. The CDR3 DNA follows: TGTGCCAGCAGACTCGGTAGCACAGATACGCAGTATTTT. It specifies CASRLGSTDTQYF.

This chain uses TRBV11-1 with TRBJ2-1, with TRBD2 matching 10 bases. After removal of 5 bases from V and 7 bases from J, the junction contained 8 bases not matched to a gene. Looked up from germline, CDR1 is SGHAT and CDR2 is FQDESV (reference sequence). The CDR3 spans 15 residues. In nucleotides, the CDR3 is TGTGCCAGCAGCCAGCTAGCGGGAGTGTTAAATGAGCAGTTCTTC. Protein sequence: CASSQLAGVLNEQFF.

Only one count was recorded for this clone. The CDR3 DNA reads as TGTGCCAGCAACCGGGGGTCGGACGAGCAGTACTTC. The encoded protein is CASNRGSDEQYF. The chain joins TRBV10-3 to TRBJ2-7, with D perhaps matching TRBD2 (6 bases). Looked up from germline, CDR1 is ENHRY and CDR2 is SYGVKD. The V and J ends lost 10 bases and 5 bases respectively, with 15 bases between them. The CDR3 sequence is 12 residues long.

The chain has TRBV4-1 and TRBJ2-5; 10 bases fit TRBD2. V trimming: 4 bases; J trimming: 3 bases; junction bases outside the gene matches: 14. CDR3 length: 18 amino acids. Germline-derived CDR1 and CDR2 are MGHRA and YSYEKL. This CDR3 reads CASSLPSGSGSGEETQYF. For the CDR3, the DNA is TGCGCCAGCAGCCTACCTAGCGGGAGCGGGTCGGGGGAAGAGACCCAGTACTTC.

This clone was seen a handful of times. V usage is TRBV2 and J usage is TRBJ1-1; TRBD1 is a possible D gene (6 bases). The germline V gene encodes CDR1 SNHLY and CDR2 FYNNEI. The CDR3 runs 13 residues. V was trimmed by 7 bases and J by 4 bases, leaving 13 bases between them. The CDR3 spells CASTVTGTTEAFF. Written as DNA, the CDR3 is TGTGCCAGCACTGTAACAGGGACCACTGAAGCTTTCTTT.

The table lists this clone with a few counts. This chain uses TRBV4-1 with TRBJ1-2; 9 positions agree with TRBD1. The CDR3 extends over 16 amino acids. After removal of 1 base from V and 3 bases from J, the junction contained 6 bases not matched to a gene. Germline loops: CDR1 MGHRA, CDR2 YSYEKL. The CDR3 DNA is TGCGCCAGCAGCCAAGCTAAGGGACAGGGTTACTATGGCTACACCTTC. Translation: CASSQAKGQGYYGYTF.

This clone occurred a few times. The chain's CDR3 is CAWSPGVAGLETQYF. DNA for the CDR3: TGTGCCTGGAGTCCTGGGGTAGCGGGACTAGAGACCCAGTACTTC. The genes are TRBV30 and TRBJ2-5; 8 bases are shared with TRBD2. The CDR3 is 15 amino acids. V lost 2 bases to trimming and J lost 4 bases; unmatched junction nucleotides: 9. Germline assignment: CDR1 GTSNPN and CDR2 SVGIG (reference sequence).

The chain employs TRBV5-1 and TRBJ2-3, with 9 bases aligning to TRBD1. The CDR3 length is 13 residues. V shed 3 bases, J shed 5 bases, and the junction held 1 base outside the gene matches. Germline assignment: CDR1 SGHRS and CDR2 YFSETQ. The CDR3 coding sequence is TGCGCCAGCAGCTCGGGACAGGGAGATACGCAGTATTTT. This encodes CASSSGQGDTQYF.

In this sample, this clone turned up once. The V and J genes are TRBV5-1 and TRBJ2-7; the D gene is possibly TRBD2 (6 bases). Per the germline V gene, CDR1 is SGHRS and CDR2 is YFSETQ. The CDR3 has 15 residues. V shed 4 bases and J shed 4 bases, with 18 bases lying between them. The CDR3 nucleotides read TGCGCCAGCAGCGTTGGTGAAGGGAGGAGTTACGAGCAGTACTTC. Amino acids: CASSVGEGRSYEQYF.

The chain links TRBV14 to TRBJ2-5; no firm D call. Deletions cut 1 base from V and 6 bases from J, with 9 bases between. Germline CDR1 and CDR2: SGHDN and FVKESK. The CDR3 spans 13 residues. In nucleotides, the CDR3 is TGTGCCAGCAGCCAAGTATTGTTCCAGACCCAGTACTTC. Protein product: CASSQVLFQTQYF.

The rearrangement joins TRBV18 to TRBJ2-5; no reliable D call. CDR3 length: 12 amino acids. Trimming stripped 0 bases from V and 5 bases from J, with 4 bases between. Germline values: CDR1 KGHSH, CDR2 LQKENI. The CDR3 bases are TGTGCCAGCTCACCACCGGCCGAGACCCAGTACTTC. Translation gives CASSPPAETQYF. Complete variable domain (other parts from reference TRBV18 and TRBJ2-5): NAGVMQNPRHLVRRRGQEARLRCSPMKGHSHVYWYRQLPEEGLKFMVYLQKENIIDESGMPKERFSAEFPKEGPSILRIQQVVRGDSAAYFCASSPPAETQYFGPGTRLLVL.

The chain has TRBV10-2 and TRBJ1-1, with TRBD1 identical over 7 bases. This CDR3 is 15 amino acids long. The germline CDR1 and CDR2 sequences are WSHSY and SAAADI. V shed 0 bases and J 5 bases; nucleotides not matched to a gene: 6. The CDR3 here is CASSESETGTTEAFF. The CDR3 coding sequence is TGCGCCAGCAGTGAGTCAGAGACAGGGACAACTGAAGCTTTCTTT.

CDR3: CASSQVWGQGTDTQYF. The CDR3, as DNA: TGCGCCAGCAGCCAAGTCTGGGGACAGGGCACAGATACGCAGTATTTT. The chain couples TRBV4-1 to TRBJ2-3, with TRBD1 identical over 8 bases. V shed 1 base, J shed 1 base, and the junction held 4 bases outside the gene matches. The germline gives CDR1 MGHRA, CDR2 YSYEKL. This CDR3 has 16 amino acids.

The chain combines TRBV6-5 with TRBJ1-2; D is possibly TRBD1 (5 bases). The CDR3 runs to 15 residues. Between the trimmed V and J ends, which lost 6 bases and 2 bases, there was a span of 16 bases. CDR1 and CDR2 from the germline V gene are MNHEY and SVGAGI. This CDR3 is CASSRGIGSNYGYTF. As DNA, the CDR3 is TGTGCCAGCAGCCGGGGGATTGGGTCAAACTATGGCTACACCTTC.

This clone was seen only once. The CDR3 reads CSAGETGELFF. CDR3 DNA sequence: TGCAGCGCGGGGGAGACCGGGGAGCTGTTTTTT. The chain combines TRBV29-1 with TRBJ2-2, with D possibly being TRBD2 (6 bases). The ends were cut back, 7 bases at V and 5 bases at J, with 8 bases in the middle. CDR3 size: 11 residues. In germline, CDR1 is SQVTM, CDR2 ANQGSEA.

The chain links TRBV28 to TRBJ2-7; no firm D call. V was trimmed by 5 bases and J by 5 bases, leaving 13 bases between them. Looked up from germline, CDR1 is MDHEN and CDR2 is SYDVKM. The CDR3 consists of 13 residues. CDR3 protein: CASSPLPVHEQYF. CDR3 DNA: TGTGCCAGCAGTCCGCTTCCAGTCCACGAGCAGTACTTC.

This clone was seen only a few times. J is TRBJ2-2 and V is TRBV29-1; D not certain. The CDR3 is made up of 14 amino acids. Trimming took off 0 bases at V and 4 bases at J, with 9 bases between the two ends. Germline CDR1 and CDR2: SQVTM and ANQGSEA. In DNA, the CDR3 is TGCAGCGTTGAAGAAGTTGCGAGCACCGGGGAGCTGTTTTTT. Protein sequence: CSVEEVASTGELFF.

This chain uses TRBV7-9 with TRBJ2-1, with no clear D. CDR3 length: 14 residues. V lost 3 bases, J lost 0 bases, and 6 bases lay in between. Germline CDR1 SEHNR, CDR2 FQNEAQ (reference sequence). CDR3 sequence: CASSLEHSYNEQFF. As DNA, the CDR3 is TGTGCCAGCAGCTTGGAGCACTCCTACAATGAGCAGTTCTTC. The full variable domain, completed using reference TRBV7-9 and TRBJ2-1, is DTGVSQNPRHKITKRGQNVTFRCDPISEHNRLYWYRQTLGQGPEFLTYFQNEAQLEKSRLLSDRFSAERPKGSFSTLEIQRTEQGDSAMYLCASSLEHSYNEQFFGPGTRLTVL.

This clone came up a few times. No conserved phenylalanine or tryptophan is present at the end of the CDR3, so a read error is the likely explanation. The rearrangement uses TRBV19 and TRBJ1-5, with D perhaps matching TRBD1 (6 bases). This CDR3 has 17 amino acids. V was cut by 4 bases and J by 4 bases, with 20 bases left in between. Per germline, CDR1 LNHDA and CDR2 SQIVND (reference sequence). The CDR3, as DNA: TGTGCCAGTAGTAAGCGGACAGAACCGAAGGGAAATCAGCCCCAGCATGTT. Its protein product is CASSKRTEPKGNQPQHV.

V gene TRBV7-9 combines with J gene TRBJ1-2; TRBD1 matches 7 bases. V gave up 4 bases and J gave up 0 bases; unmatched junction bases: 8. The CDR3 spans 16 residues. Per the germline V gene, CDR1 is SEHNR and CDR2 is FQNEAQ (reference sequence). CDR3 DNA sequence: TGTGCCAGCAGCTCTGTACGGACAGGAACTAACTATGGCTACACCTTC. Its protein product is CASSSVRTGTNYGYTF.

CDR3 DNA: TGTGCCAGCAGTCCGAATGACAAAGTATACTCCTACGAGCAGTACTTC. Translation gives CASSPNDKVYSYEQYF. This chain uses TRBV27 with TRBJ2-7; D uncertain. The V gene lost 5 bases and the J gene lost 0 bases, with 17 bases spanning the gap. Germline V lookup: CDR1 MNHEY, CDR2 SMNVEV (reference sequence). This CDR3 is built from 16 residues.

The CDR3 bases are TGTGCCAGCTTCCAGGGACAGGGGGCGGGAGGAAACACCATATATTTT. This sequence encodes CASFQGQGAGGNTIYF. The V gene is TRBV18, the J gene TRBJ1-3; 12 nucleotides line up with TRBD1. The J segment lost 4 bases and the V segment lost 7 bases, leaving 8 bases of the junction unmatched. This CDR3 has 16 residues. Germline V CDR1 and CDR2: KGHSH, LQKENI.